These T cell receptor beta chains were read from a single sample in a study of sequential checkpoint blockade in melanoma. Assay: immunoSEQ multiplex PCR; the TCRdb copy retains only in-frame clones and omits some. The sample has approximately 19,000 clones, 73% seen once. Sequenced material: tumor tissue (inferred from file names), taken from a patient given nivolumab and ipilimumab in sequence. The receptors here all came from a human donor with melanoma. Both conserved end residues are part of each CDR3. Fields, in order: D gene, J gene, V gene, clone size, CDR3 protein, CDR3 DNA. D genes are given only for firm matches. Size is stated for part of the rows, as once, few or many counts, or as a class when the clone is expanded.

.	TRBJ2-5	TRBV18	once	CASSPPLGYETQYF	TGTGCCAGCTCACCACCCTTAGGGTACGAGACCCAGTACTTC
.	TRBJ2-7	TRBV18	.	CASSPGLYEQYF	TGTGCCAGCTCACCAGGGCTCTACGAGCAGTACTTC
.	TRBJ1-5	TRBV18	few	CASSLKVSPDQPQHF	TGTGCCAGCTCACTGAAGGTTAGTCCAGACCAGCCCCAGCATTTT
TRBD1	TRBJ2-2	TRBV10-1	.	CASSLDRAAGELFF	TGCGCCAGCAGCTTGGACAGGGCAGCCGGGGAGCTGTTTTTT
.	TRBJ1-4	TRBV4-1	.	CASSPVPGEDEKLFF	TGCGCCAGCAGCCCGGTGCCAGGTGAGGACGAAAAACTGTTTTTT
TRBD1	TRBJ1-2	TRBV6-7	.	CASSYSSWGKTGGGYTF	TGTGCCAGCAGTTACTCGTCATGGGGAAAAACAGGGGGAGGCTACACCTTC
TRBD1	TRBJ2-5	TRBV6-8	few	CASSNPDRGQETQYF	TGTGCCAGCAGCAATCCGGACAGGGGACAAGAGACCCAGTACTTC
TRBD2	TRBJ2-3	TRBV6-7	.	CASQTGGPVDTQYF	TGTGCCAGCCAGACGGGAGGGCCGGTAGATACGCAGTATTTT
.	TRBJ1-3	TRBV9	.	CASSVEGQRNTIYF	TGTGCCAGCAGCGTAGAAGGACAAAGGAACACCATATATTTT
.	TRBJ2-5	TRBV25-1	.	CASSDGERETQYF	TGTGCCAGCAGTGATGGAGAAAGGGAGACCCAGTACTTC
TRBD2	TRBJ2-7	TRBV30	once	CAWRTSGIAYEQYF	TGTGCCTGGAGAACTAGCGGGATTGCCTACGAGCAGTACTTC
.	TRBJ1-1	TRBV18	medium-sized	CASSPGNTEAFF	TGTGCCAGCTCACCGGGGAACACTGAAGCTTTCTTT
TRBD1	TRBJ2-7	TRBV6-8	.	CASIRQGDYEQYF	TGTGCCAGCATTCGTCAGGGGGACTACGAGCAGTACTTC